A single sample gave rise to the 18 T cell receptor beta chains below, sequenced in a study of vaccination effects on CD4 cells after COVID-19. Using immunoSEQ multiplex PCR, the repertoire was profiled, and TCRdb retains in-frame clones only, with some absent. In the table there are 30,000 or so clones, over 70% of which are singletons. With the ViraFEST assay, the study expanded antigen-specific CD4+ T cells using viral peptide pools, then sequenced them. Isolating CD4+ T cells followed roughly ten days of culture. Participants were vaccinated with two doses of either the BNT162b2 or mRNA-1273 vaccine. The antigens these receptors bind are not known. Material: CD4+ T cells from PBMCs cultured with HCoV-NL63 spike peptides, obtained after COVID-19 vaccination. The origin of the receptors is a human donor who received a COVID-19 vaccine.

This clone was seen a few times. The V gene is TRBV24-1, the J gene TRBJ2-7; TRBD1 matches 11 bases. The ends lost 4 bases at V and 3 bases at J; junction bases unmatched: 4. Germline assignment: CDR1 KGHDR and CDR2 SFDVKD. The CDR3 sequence is 15 residues long. This CDR3 reads CATSDPGQGDYEQYF. CDR3 DNA: TGTGCCACCAGTGACCCGGGACAGGGGGACTACGAGCAGTACTTC.

This chain connects TRBV21-1 to TRBJ2-3; the DNA was not used to check the table's D call, TRBD2. TRBV21-1 counts as a pseudogene. This CDR3 has 17 residues. CDR3 residues: CASSKKGSGDSTDTQYF. CDR3 in DNA: TGTGCCAGCAGCAAAAAGGGTAGCGGGGACTCCACAGATACGCAGTATTTT.

The CDR3 is CASSPRQPTNEKLFF. The CDR3 coding sequence is TGCGCCAGCAGTCCAAGACAGCCGACTAATGAAAAACTGTTTTTT. The V gene is TRBV4-1, the J gene TRBJ1-4, with TRBD1 as a possible D gene (5 bases). This CDR3 contains 15 residues. Trimming took 6 bases from V and 2 from J, leaving 13 bases between them. Germline assignment: CDR1 MGHRA and CDR2 YSYEKL.

The chain joins TRBV7-2 to TRBJ1-2; a possible D gene is TRBD1 (5 bases). The CDR3 is made up of 13 amino acids. Trimming took 4 bases from V and 4 from J, leaving 10 bases between them. Germline V CDR1 and CDR2: SGHTA, FQGNSA. CDR3 DNA: TGTGCCAGCAGCTCGCGTCAGGGCTATGGCTACACCTTC. This codes for CASSSRQGYGYTF.

The CDR3 region has the DNA TGTGCCAGCAGTGGGGGTGTCACCTGGTTCTTT. Translation: CASSGGVTWFF. This chain joins TRBV12-3 or TRBV12-4 and TRBJ1-1; a weak D match, TRBD1 (5 bases). V was trimmed by 5 bases and J by 14 bases, leaving 15 bases between them. The CDR3 has 11 amino acids.

The chain links TRBV7-9 to TRBJ2-7; the match to TRBD2 covers 7 bases. CDR3 length: 15 amino acids. V was pared by 1 base and J by 4 bases, with 7 bases of the junction left unmatched. Germline loops: CDR1 SEHNR, CDR2 FQNEAQ (reference sequence). The DNA for the CDR3 is TGTGCCAGCAGCTTAGGGGAGGGGAAGGGTTACGAGCAGTACTTC. It translates to CASSLGEGKGYEQYF.

V and J are TRBV18 and TRBJ1-3, with 7 bases aligning to TRBD1. V dropped 3 bases and J dropped 4; count of bases not matched to a gene: 3. This CDR3 comprises 14 residues. Germline V gives CDR1 KGHSH, CDR2 LQKENI. This chain's CDR3 is CASSPPGQGNTIYF. DNA for the CDR3: TGTGCCAGCTCACCTCCGGGACAGGGAAACACCATATATTTT.

The chain joins TRBV5-5 to TRBJ2-7; possibly TRBD1 for D (6 bases). CDR1 is SGHKS and CDR2 is YYEKEE in the germline V gene (reference sequence). The CDR3 length is 14 residues. Trimming took off 5 bases at V and 4 bases at J, with 16 bases between the two ends. CDR3 in DNA: TGTGCCAGCAGATCTGGACAGAGGGAATACGAGCAGTACTTC. Translation: CASRSGQREYEQYF.

The J gene is TRBJ2-1, the V gene TRBV7-9, with 7 bases identical to TRBD2. Germline V gene data show CDR1 as SEHNR and CDR2 as FQNEAQ (reference sequence). J was trimmed by 0 bases and V by 1 base; bases with no gene match: 0. The CDR3 runs 15 residues. Here the CDR3 DNA reads TGTGCCAGCAGCTTAGAGCGGGGCTCCTACAATGAGCAGTTCTTC. This sequence encodes CASSLERGSYNEQFF.

The genes are TRBV10-1 and TRBJ1-1, with a weak D call TRBD1 (5 bases). Between the trimmed V and J ends, which lost 6 bases and 7 bases, there was a span of 12 bases. CDR3 size: 12 residues. Germline V lookup: CDR1 WNHNN, CDR2 SYGVQD (reference sequence). In DNA form, the CDR3 reads TGCGCCAGCAGACGACCGGGGGGTGAAGCTTTCTTT. Translating it yields CASRRPGGEAFF.

The gene calls are TRBV2 and TRBJ2-3; D unclear. Germline V CDR1 and CDR2: SNHLY, FYNNEI. This CDR3 spans 15 amino acids. V shed 4 bases and J shed 0 bases, with 11 bases lying between them. CDR3 region: CASSVGGTSTDTQYF. CDR3 coding DNA: TGTGCCAGCAGTGTAGGCGGCACTAGCACAGATACGCAGTATTTT. Complete variable domain (other parts from reference TRBV2 and TRBJ2-3): EPEVTQTPSHQVTQMGQEVILRCVPISNHLYFYWYRQILGQKVEFLVSFYNNEISEKSEIFDDQFSVERPDGSNFTLKIRSTKLEDSAMYFCASSVGGTSTDTQYFGPGTRLTVL.

The chain couples TRBV3-1 (or the pseudogene TRBV3-2) to TRBJ2-7, with 7 bases identical to TRBD1. CDR1 and CDR2 (germline): LGHDT, YNNKEL (reference sequence). V was pared by 6 bases and J by 3 bases, with 5 bases of the junction left unmatched. This CDR3 is built from 13 residues. The DNA of the CDR3 is TGTGCCAGCAGTCGACAGGGTTACTACGAGCAGTACTTC. Translation gives CASSRQGYYEQYF.

V gene TRBV7-8 combines with J gene TRBJ2-7; D gene unclear. The germline CDR1 and CDR2 sequences are SGHVS and FQNEAQ. This CDR3 has 15 residues. The ends were cut back, 5 bases at V and 3 bases at J, with 17 bases in the middle. CDR3 amino acids: CASSPGRPTYYEQYF. The DNA of the CDR3 is TGTGCCAGCAGCCCCGGACGGCCTACCTACTACGAGCAGTACTTC.

V usage is TRBV19 and J usage is TRBJ2-7, with TRBD2 matching over 13 bases. Germline CDR1 reads LNHDA; CDR2 reads SQIVND (reference sequence). The CDR3 length is 16 residues. The V and J ends lost 4 bases and 0 bases, in that order; junction bases with no gene match: 3. Written as DNA, the CDR3 is TGTGCCAGTAGTAGGGGACTAGCGGGAATCTCCTACGAGCAGTACTTC. Protein: CASSRGLAGISYEQYF. Together with reference TRBV19 and TRBJ2-7, the CDR3 gives the full variable domain: DGGITQSPKYLFRKEGQNVTLSCEQNLNHDAMYWYRQDPGQGLRLIYYSQIVNDFQKGDIAEGYSVSREKKESFPLTVTSAQKNPTAFYLCASSRGLAGISYEQYFGPGTRLTVT.

This clone has just one count. This sequence joins TRBV5-4 and TRBJ2-5; D remains ambiguous. V lost 2 bases and J lost 3, with 5 bases in between. CDR1 and CDR2 from the germline V gene are SGHNT and YYREEE (reference sequence). The CDR3 sequence is 12 residues long. The CDR3 region is CASSFTEETQYF. Written as DNA, the CDR3 is TGTGCCAGCAGCTTCACCGAAGAGACCCAGTACTTC. The variable domain in full, completed from reference TRBV5-4 and TRBJ2-5, reads ETGVTQSPTHLIKTRGQQVTLRCSSQSGHNTVSWYQQALGQGPQFIFQYYREEENGRGNFPPRFSGLQFPNYSSELNVNALELDDSALYLCASSFTEETQYFGPGTRLLVL.

The rearrangement joins TRBV2 to TRBJ1-1; D is unclear. Trimming left V 5 bases short and J 11 bases short, with 21 bases between. Germline V gene data show CDR1 as SNHLY and CDR2 as FYNNEI. The length of the CDR3 is 14 residues. The CDR3 is CASSPANTALGAFF. In DNA form, the CDR3 reads TGTGCCAGCAGTCCTGCCAACACGGCTTTGGGGGCTTTCTTT.

This rearrangement joins TRBV12-5 to TRBJ2-3, with a possible D match to TRBD2 (5 bases). The CDR3 loop spans 14 amino acids. The germline gives CDR1 LGHNT, CDR2 FRNRAP. Trimming shortened V by 1 base and J by 11 bases, and 16 bases separated the two germline ends. Here the CDR3 reads CASGLGPSRWGQYF. In DNA, the CDR3 is TGTGCTAGTGGTTTGGGGCCTAGCCGGTGGGGGCAGTATTTT.

The chain carries TRBV10-3 and TRBJ1-2, with D perhaps matching TRBD1 (5 bases). Trimming removed 1 base at V and 5 bases at J, with 14 bases between. CDR3 size: 15 residues. Germline V gives CDR1 ENHRY, CDR2 SYGVKD. Here the CDR3 reads CAISEYEGPGYGYTF. The CDR3, as DNA: TGTGCCATCAGTGAGTACGAGGGGCCGGGGTATGGCTACACCTTC.